This T cell receptor beta chain was identified during a study of T-cell reconstitution after alpha-beta-depleted transplantation in children. Broader study findings: Some patients' high day-60 TCRbeta diversity was attributed to recipient cells surviving conditioning. By about two months after transplant, alpha-beta T cells reportedly arose from several hundred graft clones that had expanded. T-cell counts and diversity were attributed mostly to newly produced T cells one year after transplant.

CDR3 size: 15 residues. Deletions cut 7 bases from V and 2 bases from J, with 18 bases between. Germline CDR1 and CDR2: SQVTM and ANQGSEA. Preparation of the TCRbeta library was carried out with unique molecular identifiers. TCRdb recomputed calls from the PCR reads with MiXCR, one row per CDR3 protein. Of about 600,000 distinct CDR3 sequences listed, 23% are singletons. This clonotype was counted between two and nine times. The antigen remains unidentified. The sequences come from PBMCs, mostly from graft donor cells, collected 360 days after TCRalphabeta/CD19-depleted stem cell transplant. This chain joins TRBV29-1 and TRBJ1-3; D gene unclear. This clonotype was sampled from a boy under two years old who had a stem cell transplant for acute myeloid leukemia, so the T cells may come from the graft donor. CDR3 residues: CSATEGSRAGNTIYF. The DNA of the CDR3 is TGCAGCGCAACCGAAGGGAGTAGGGCTGGAAACACCATATATTTT. Full variable domain (rest looked up from reference TRBV29-1 and TRBJ1-3): SAVISQKPSRDICQRGTSLTIQCQVDSQVTMMFWYRQQPGQSLTLIATANQGSEATYESGFVIDKFPISRPNLTFSTLTVSNMSPEDSSIYLCSATEGSRAGNTIYFGEGSWLTVV.